This is a list of T cell receptor beta chains from one sample in a study of blood T cell repertoires in COVID-19. Clones were read by immunoSEQ multiplex PCR, and TCRdb kept only the in-frame ones, dropping some. In the table there are under 250,000 clones, 75% to 85% of which are singletons. The sample comprised PBMCs or T cells enriched from blood (not recorded which). These TCRs come from a man aged 30 to 45 with acute COVID-19. Each CDR3 is given with its conserved first and last residue. D genes are given only for firm matches. Size values are once, few and many counts, or a class for expanded clones, and some rows have none.

j_call v_call d_call clone_size cdr3_aa cdr3_nt
TRBJ2-1 TRBV5-1 TRBD1 - CASSPGQGTYNEQFF TGCGCCAGCAGCCCGGGACAGGGGACCTACAATGAGCAGTTCTTC
TRBJ1-2 TRBV28 TRBD1 - CASSFRVDRAPNTF TGTGCCAGCAGTTTCCGAGTTGACAGGGCCCCAAACACCTTC
TRBJ2-4 TRBV9 TRBD1 - CASSRTGEVHIQYF TGTGCCAGCAGTCGGACAGGGGAGGTTCACATTCAGTACTTC
TRBJ2-5 TRBV18 - - CASSWKEGTFEYF TGTGCCAGCTCTTGGAAAGAAGGGACTTTTGAGTACTTC
TRBJ1-2 TRBV5-1 - - CASSSGQTYGYTF TGCGCCAGCAGCTCGGGACAAACCTATGGCTACACCTTC
TRBJ1-5 TRBV10-3 - few CAISEANSPNQPQHF TGTGCCATCAGTGAGGCCAACAGCCCCAATCAGCCCCAGCATTTT
TRBJ2-1 TRBV19 TRBD2 once CASSIGSGGWGEQFF TGTGCCAGTAGTATCGGAAGCGGGGGTTGGGGTGAGCAGTTCTTC
TRBJ2-1 TRBV7-3 TRBD2 - CASSLTSGGSNEQFF TGTGCCAGCAGCTTGACTAGCGGGGGGTCTAATGAGCAGTTCTTC
TRBJ2-7 TRBV19 - once CASSETRGSYEQYF TGTGCCAGTAGCGAAACCAGGGGCTCCTACGAGCAGTACTTC
TRBJ1-5 TRBV6-5 - - CASSSGANQPQHF TGTGCCAGCAGTTCGGGAGCCAATCAGCCCCAGCATTTT
TRBJ1-5 TRBV27 - - CASSLRGSHNQPQHF TGTGCCAGCAGTTTAAGGGGGTCCCACAATCAGCCCCAGCATTTT
TRBJ2-5 TRBV18 TRBD2 - CASSPQAGEETQYF TGTGCCAGCTCACCACAAGCGGGGGAGGAGACCCAGTACTTC
TRBJ1-1 TRBV30 - - CACYTKGLGTEAFF TGTGCCTGCTACACAAAGGGGCTCGGCACTGAAGCTTTCTTT
TRBJ1-1 TRBV6-4 TRBD1 few CASKTGGVNTEAFF TGTGCCAGCAAAACAGGGGGAGTGAACACTGAAGCTTTCTTT
TRBJ2-7 TRBV5-1 TRBD1 - CASSLQTGINEQYF TGCGCCAGCAGCCTCCAGACAGGGATCAACGAGCAGTACTTC